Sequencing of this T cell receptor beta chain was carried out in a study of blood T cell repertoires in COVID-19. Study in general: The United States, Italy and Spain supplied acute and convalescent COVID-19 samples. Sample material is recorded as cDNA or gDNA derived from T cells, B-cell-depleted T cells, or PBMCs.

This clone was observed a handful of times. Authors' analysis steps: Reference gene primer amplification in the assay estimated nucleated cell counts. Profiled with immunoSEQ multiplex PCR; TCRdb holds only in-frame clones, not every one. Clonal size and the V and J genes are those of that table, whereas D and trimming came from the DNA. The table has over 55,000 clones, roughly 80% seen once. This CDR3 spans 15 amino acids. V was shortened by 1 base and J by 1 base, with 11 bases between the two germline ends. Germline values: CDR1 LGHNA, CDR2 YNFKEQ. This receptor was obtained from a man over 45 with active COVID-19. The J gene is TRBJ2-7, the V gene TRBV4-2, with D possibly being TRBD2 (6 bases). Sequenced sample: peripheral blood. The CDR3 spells CASSQALTSSYEQYF. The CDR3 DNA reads TGTGCCAGCAGCCAAGCCCTGACTAGTTCCTACGAGCAGTACTTC.